The following is a T cell receptor (beta chain) sequence with its context. Its antigen remains unknown. This clone may be a read error of a much larger clone one base away. Germline-derived CDR1 and CDR2 are SNHLY and FYNNEI. This CDR3 spans 15 amino acids. V shed 11 bases and J 4 bases; nucleotides not matched to a gene: 15. The sample originates from a study of human T cells and chemical hapten exposure. Study-level information: Patients, chiefly female, had alopecia areata, totalis or universalis.

The library tagged individual cDNA molecules with unique molecular identifiers. One entry per CDR3 protein results from TCRdb running MiXCR on the RACE reads. Of more than 300,000 distinct CDR3 sequences in the sample, about 5.4% were seen once. Study-wide results and caveats: Healthy people's immune response may differ from that of the donors, who had alopecia.

Indicated time point: pre-sensitization, week 0. Indicated treatment: therapeutic diphenylcyclopropenone sensitization with weekly scalp DPC. Investigators collected blood before applying each patch test. The specimen comprised whole blood, sampled in connection with sensitization to the hapten diphenylcyclopropenone (DPC). The sequence derives from a woman aged 18 to 35 with alopecia areata. Some clones in this sample may be carry-over from other donors' samples. This chain connects TRBV2 to TRBJ2-3; the match to TRBD1 covers 7 bases. The CDR3 nucleotides read TGTGCCGTCCGACAGGGAGCAGGAGTATCAGATACGCAGTATTTT. Translation: CAVRQGAGVSDTQYF.